This TCR beta chain was sequenced during a study of blood T cell repertoires in COVID-19. About the research overall: Material from acute and convalescent COVID-19 was sourced from the United States, Italy and Spain. PBMCs, B-cell-depleted T cells, or T cells provided the cDNA or gDNA that made up the material.

Participants had their cohort set by participant-reported clinical history. This CDR3 is 13 amino acids long. The V end was cut by 1 base, the J end by 6 bases, with 9 bases between. From germline, CDR1 is LNHDA and CDR2 SQIVND (reference sequence). As originally analysed: Amplifying reference gene primers gave estimates of nucleated cell counts. Assay: immunoSEQ multiplex PCR; the TCRdb copy retains only in-frame clones and omits some. The D gene and trimming were derived from the DNA, and the V and J assignments and clone size from that table. The repertoire includes around 290,000 clones, around nine tenths of them detected once, and around 2.4% sits in the top ten.

The sequence was collected from a woman under 30 who had recovered from COVID-19. The rearrangement links TRBV19 to TRBJ1-1; D is ambiguous. The specimen sequenced was PBMCs or T cells enriched from blood (not recorded which). The CDR3 loop is CASSIGGVAEAFF. In nucleotides, the CDR3 is TGTGCCAGTAGTATAGGGGGAGTGGCTGAAGCTTTCTTT.